This T cell receptor (beta chain) was sequenced during a study of cytomegalovirus exposure and HLA in healthy donors. 13 Jbeta primers and 60 Vbeta primers were used for the PCR. TCRdb's table, derived via immunoSEQ multiplex PCR, lists solely in-frame clones and lacks some. Of 100,000 to 120,000 clones in the sample, about 68% are singletons; the top ten hold around 3.9%. This clonotype was obtained from a woman aged 35 to 49 in good health and CMV-seropositive. Source material: PBMCs.

The CDR3 region has the DNA TGTGCCAGCAGCTACTTCGGGGGGACAAACACCGGGGAGCTGTTTTTT. It yields the protein CASSYFGGTNTGELFF. The V gene is TRBV11-1, the J gene TRBJ2-2; possibly TRBD2 for D (7 bases). V was trimmed by 4 bases and J by 2 bases, leaving 14 bases between them. The CDR3 has 16 amino acids. Germline V gene data show CDR1 as SGHAT and CDR2 as FQDESV (reference sequence).